This TCR beta chain was documented in a study of CD8 T cells in Susac syndrome. Random hexamers were used to reverse transcribe an amount of roughly 0.45 to 1 ug RNA. TCRdb independently ran MiXCR on the immunoSEQ multiplex PCR reads; one entry per CDR3 protein. The sample lists some 200,000 distinct CDR3 sequences, around 96% occurring once. The receptor's source is a human donor with multiple sclerosis. What was sequenced was CD4+ T cells from PBMCs.

The CDR3 DNA reads as TGCAGTGCTAGGGTCGGCTATGGCTACACCTTC. Protein product: CSARVGYGYTF. V gene TRBV20-1 combines with J gene TRBJ1-2; D gene ambiguous. V shed 3 bases and J shed 4 bases, with 6 bases lying between them. The CDR3 has 11 amino acids. The germline gives CDR1 DFQATT, CDR2 SNEGSKA (reference sequence).